This TCR beta chain appears in the sequencing data of a study of Tregs in tolerant kidney transplant recipients. Whole-study findings and limits: Few patients were studied, so findings need validation in larger groups. Biological reproducibility was not directly addressed, but technical replication error appeared minimal.

About this clone itself: Its antigen is not identified.

Using immunoSEQ multiplex PCR, the repertoire was profiled, and TCRdb retains in-frame clones only, with some absent. There are about 240,000 clones in the sample; about four fifths occur only once, and approximately 0.69% lies in the top ten. The CDR3 has 16 amino acids. From germline, CDR1 is KGHSH and CDR2 LQKENI. V was clipped by 2 bases and J by 4 bases, with 17 bases between them. CD4+CD25+CD127- Tregs, CD4+CD25- non-Tregs, CD4 and CD8 cells were sorted. The receptor's source is a human donor in good health. The chain links TRBV18 to TRBJ1-1; D is undetermined. The sample comprised CD4+ T cells from blood. CDR3 coding DNA: TGTGCCAGCTCACCAAATCGGCAAGGGATCGGCACTGAAGCTTTCTTT. Protein sequence: CASSPNRQGIGTEAFF.